The clone carrying this T cell receptor beta chain was seen a few times. Its matching antigen is unknown. At collection, donors were nominally healthy, but unrecorded immune exposures were probable. The sample originates from a study of cytomegalovirus exposure and HLA in healthy donors. Study-level results: A highly shared variant cluster was judged a likely technical artifact.

CDR1 SGHRS and CDR2 YFSETQ come from the germline V gene. V was pared by 0 bases and J by 2 bases, with 2 bases of the junction left unmatched. The CDR3 consists of 16 residues. A multiplex PCR was run with 60 Vbeta primers and 13 Jbeta primers. TCRdb keeps only in-frame clones here, not all; method: immunoSEQ multiplex PCR. The table lists 37,000 or so clones, 75% to 85% of them singletons. The TCR sequence derives from a woman aged 40 to 55 in good health and CMV-seronegative. Sequenced: PBMCs. This rearrangement joins TRBV5-1 to TRBJ2-1; 10 bases agree with TRBD1. The CDR3 spells CASSLGGTGAYNEQFF. The CDR3 DNA reads TGCGCCAGCAGCTTGGGCGGGACAGGGGCCTACAATGAGCAGTTCTTC.